A selection of T cell receptor beta chains follows, all from one sample in a study of Ad26.COV2.S vaccination and SARS-CoV-2 variants. Here immunoSEQ multiplex PCR was the method, and the copy in TCRdb shows in-frame clones only, minus some. Seen here are roughly 380,000 clones, approximately 84% observed once, and the top ten hold about 3.5%. The input for sequencing was peripheral blood, taken in a trial of Ad26.COV2.S vaccine versus placebo. The origin of the receptors is a person aged 18-60 years who received the Ad26.COV2.S COVID-19 vaccine or a placebo. CDR3s include the opening cysteine and the closing phenylalanine or tryptophan. The order of the fields is V gene, D gene, clone size, J gene, CDR3 protein, CDR3 DNA. The D gene is left open where the match is weak. Clone size, where shown, is once, few, many, or a class for clones that have expanded.

V: TRBV29-1; D: TRBD2; size: once; J: TRBJ2-3; CDR3: CSSFGGGSNTDTQYF; DNA: TGCAGCTCCTTCGGGGGGGGGTCGAACACAGATACGCAGTATTTT
V: TRBV3-1/TRBV3-2; D: TRBD2; size: .; J: TRBJ2-7; CDR3: CASSLTKRGGFYEQYF; DNA: TGTGCCAGCAGCCTCACCAAGCGGGGGGGCTTCTACGAGCAGTACTTC
V: TRBV4-1; D: TRBD1; size: .; J: TRBJ2-7; CDR3: CASAYRDRGIYEQYF; DNA: TGCGCCAGCGCATACCGGGACAGGGGGATATACGAGCAGTACTTC
V: TRBV7-2; D: .; size: once; J: TRBJ2-5; CDR3: CASSGNWVGETQYF; DNA: TGTGCCAGCAGCGGGAATTGGGTAGGGGAGACCCAGTACTTC
V: TRBV7-2; D: TRBD2; size: .; J: TRBJ2-2; CDR3: CASSLVQAGGFTGELFF; DNA: TGTGCCAGCAGCTTAGTCCAAGCGGGAGGATTCACCGGGGAGCTGTTTTTT
V: TRBV19; D: TRBD2; size: .; J: TRBJ2-2; CDR3: CASSKFTSGTGELFF; DNA: TGTGCCAGTAGTAAATTTACTAGCGGAACCGGGGAGCTGTTTTTT
V: TRBV5-1; D: TRBD1; size: .; J: TRBJ2-3; CDR3: CASSLGDRDSADTQYF; DNA: TGCGCCAGCAGCTTGGGGGACAGGGATAGCGCAGATACGCAGTATTTT
V: TRBV18; D: .; size: .; J: TRBJ2-7; CDR3: CASSPAGSEQYF; DNA: TGTGCCAGCTCACCAGCTGGGAGCGAGCAGTACTTC
V: TRBV4-3; D: .; size: .; J: TRBJ2-1; CDR3: CASSQDQGLTVNSYNEQFF; DNA: TGCGCCAGCAGCCAAGATCAGGGACTGACAGTGAACTCCTACAATGAGCAGTTCTTC
V: TRBV29-1; D: .; size: .; J: TRBJ2-3; CDR3: CSAGARPGSRTDTQYF; DNA: TGCAGCGCCGGCGCAAGACCGGGGAGCCGCACGGATACGCAGTATTTT
V: TRBV19; D: .; size: .; J: TRBJ1-5; CDR3: CASSTPTAISRPQHF; DNA: TGTGCCAGTAGTACACCCACAGCGATATCAAGGCCCCAGCATTTT
V: TRBV7-9; D: TRBD2; size: few; J: TRBJ2-1; CDR3: CASSLAGTSRAGEQFF; DNA: TGTGCCAGCAGCTTAGCAGGGACTAGTAGGGCCGGTGAGCAGTTCTTC
V: TRBV19; D: .; size: once; J: TRBJ2-1; CDR3: CASSPIQYNEQFF; DNA: TGTGCCAGTAGTCCCATACAGTACAATGAGCAGTTCTTC
V: TRBV5-4; D: TRBD1; size: once; J: TRBJ1-6; CDR3: CASSFEAGQMNSPLHF; DNA: TGTGCCAGCAGCTTTGAAGCGGGACAGATGAATTCACCCCTCCACTTT
V: TRBV5-4; D: .; size: .; J: TRBJ2-3; CDR3: CASSLGPAGTADTQYF; DNA: TGTGCCAGCAGCTTGGGTCCAGCGGGCACGGCGGATACGCAGTATTTT
V: TRBV12-2; D: .; size: .; J: TRBJ2-1; CDR3: CASRFPSGRAYNEQFF; DNA: TGTGCAAGTCGCTTTCCTAGCGGGAGGGCCTACAATGAGCAGTTCTTC
V: TRBV29-1; D: TRBD2; size: .; J: TRBJ2-1; CDR3: CSVREGTWEQFF; DNA: TGCAGCGTTCGGGAGGGTACATGGGAGCAGTTCTTC
V: TRBV19; D: TRBD1; size: .; J: TRBJ2-7; CDR3: CASTGQGNYEQYF; DNA: TGTGCCAGTACGGGACAGGGGAACTACGAGCAGTACTTC
V: TRBV6-5; D: .; size: .; J: TRBJ2-3; CDR3: CASSSGTSSSTDTQYF; DNA: TGTGCCAGCAGTTCTGGAACTTCCTCCAGCACAGATACGCAGTATTTT
V: TRBV6-5; D: .; size: .; J: TRBJ2-7; CDR3: CASSLGESAYEQYF; DNA: TGTGCCAGCAGTTTAGGAGAGTCAGCCTACGAGCAGTACTTC
V: TRBV4-1; D: TRBD1; size: .; J: TRBJ1-2; CDR3: CASSQGTGGIYGYTF; DNA: TGCGCCAGCAGCCAAGGAACAGGGGGCATCTATGGCTACACCTTC
V: TRBV4-2; D: .; size: .; J: TRBJ2-5; CDR3: CASSAGKIETQYF; DNA: TGTGCCAGCAGCGCTGGGAAGATTGAGACCCAGTACTTC